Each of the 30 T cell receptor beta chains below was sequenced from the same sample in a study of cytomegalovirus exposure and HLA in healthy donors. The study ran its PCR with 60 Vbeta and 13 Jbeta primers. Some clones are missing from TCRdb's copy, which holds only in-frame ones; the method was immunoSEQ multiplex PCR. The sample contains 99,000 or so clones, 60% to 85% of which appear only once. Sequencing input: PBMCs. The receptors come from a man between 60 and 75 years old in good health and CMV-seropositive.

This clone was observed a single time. CDR3 nucleotides: TGTGCCAGCAGCTCGTACTCTAGCGGGGGGGCCCCAGATACGCAGTATTTT. Its translation is CASSSYSSGGAPDTQYF. This chain joins TRBV7-2 and TRBJ2-3, with TRBD2 identical over 12 bases. This CDR3 comprises 17 residues. The ends lost 4 bases at V and 4 bases at J; junction bases unmatched: 9. Per germline, CDR1 SGHTA and CDR2 FQGNSA.

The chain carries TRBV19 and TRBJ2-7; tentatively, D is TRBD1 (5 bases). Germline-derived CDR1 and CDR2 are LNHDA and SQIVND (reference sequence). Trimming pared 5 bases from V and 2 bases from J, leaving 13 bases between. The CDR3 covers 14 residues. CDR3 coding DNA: TGTGCCAGTAGTTGGGGCCTACATGCCTACGAGCAGTACTTC. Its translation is CASSWGLHAYEQYF.

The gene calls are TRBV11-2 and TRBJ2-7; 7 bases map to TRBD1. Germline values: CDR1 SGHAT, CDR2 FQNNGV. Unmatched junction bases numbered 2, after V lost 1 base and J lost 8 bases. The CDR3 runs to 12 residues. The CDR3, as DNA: TGTGCCAGCAGCTTAGGGGGACAGCAGCAGTACTTC. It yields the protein CASSLGGQQQYF.

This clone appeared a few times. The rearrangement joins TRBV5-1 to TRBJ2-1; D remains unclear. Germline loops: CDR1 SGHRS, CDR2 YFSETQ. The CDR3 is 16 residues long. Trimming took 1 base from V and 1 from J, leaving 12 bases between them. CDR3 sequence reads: CASSLYEVASYNEQFF. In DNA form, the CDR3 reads TGCGCCAGCAGCTTGTATGAGGTCGCATCCTACAATGAGCAGTTCTTC. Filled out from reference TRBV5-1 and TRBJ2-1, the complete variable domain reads KAGVTQTPRYLIKTRGQQVTLSCSPISGHRSVSWYQQTPGQGLQFLFEYFSETQRNKGNFPGRFSGRQFSNSRSEMNVSTLELGDSALYLCASSLYEVASYNEQFFGPGTRLTVL.

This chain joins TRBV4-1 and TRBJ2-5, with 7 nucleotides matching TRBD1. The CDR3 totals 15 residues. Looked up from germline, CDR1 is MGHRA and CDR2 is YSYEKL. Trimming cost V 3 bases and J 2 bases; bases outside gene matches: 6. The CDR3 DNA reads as TGCGCCAGCAGCCAGGTACAGGGGCCTCAAGAGACCCAGTACTTC. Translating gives CASSQVQGPQETQYF.

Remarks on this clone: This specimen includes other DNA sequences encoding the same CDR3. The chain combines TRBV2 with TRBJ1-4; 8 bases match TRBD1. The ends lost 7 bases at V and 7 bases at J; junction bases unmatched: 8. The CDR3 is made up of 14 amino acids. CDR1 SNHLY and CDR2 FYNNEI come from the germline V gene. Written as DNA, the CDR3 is TGTGCCAGCATTCCCGGGACAGGCGGTGAAAAACTGTTTTTT. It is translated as CASIPGTGGEKLFF.

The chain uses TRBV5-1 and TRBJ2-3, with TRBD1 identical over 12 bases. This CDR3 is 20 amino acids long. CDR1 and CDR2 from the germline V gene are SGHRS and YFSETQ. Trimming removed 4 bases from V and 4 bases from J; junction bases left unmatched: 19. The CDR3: CASSRSGTGGYIGQADTQYF. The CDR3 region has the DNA TGCGCCAGCAGCAGATCCGGGACAGGGGGCTATATCGGTCAGGCAGATACGCAGTATTTT.

For the CDR3, the DNA is TGTGCCAGCAGCTCACGGACAGGGATAAAAGAGCAGTACTTC. This codes for CASSSRTGIKEQYF. This chain uses TRBV7-9 with TRBJ2-5, with 8 positions matching TRBD1. Germline V gene lookup returns CDR1 SEHNR and CDR2 FQNEAQ (reference sequence). V lost 4 bases and J lost 11; bases outside the gene matches: 12. The CDR3 runs 14 residues.

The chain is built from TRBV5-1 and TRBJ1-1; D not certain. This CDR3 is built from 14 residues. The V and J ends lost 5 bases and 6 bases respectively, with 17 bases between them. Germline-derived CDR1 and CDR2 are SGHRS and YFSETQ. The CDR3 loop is CASRVTGRTAEAFF. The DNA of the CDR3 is TGCGCCAGCAGGGTTACCGGGAGAACGGCTGAAGCTTTCTTT.

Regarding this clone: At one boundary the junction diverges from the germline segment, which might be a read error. Written as DNA, the CDR3 is TGTTCCAGCAGCTACGGGTTAGGGACAGGGAGGATAACCGGGGAGCTGTTTTTT. It specifies CSSSYGLGTGRITGELFF. The chain has TRBV7-9 and TRBJ2-2; TRBD1 agrees at 9 bases. This CDR3 comprises 18 residues. Germline V CDR1 and CDR2: SEHNR, FQNEAQ (reference sequence).

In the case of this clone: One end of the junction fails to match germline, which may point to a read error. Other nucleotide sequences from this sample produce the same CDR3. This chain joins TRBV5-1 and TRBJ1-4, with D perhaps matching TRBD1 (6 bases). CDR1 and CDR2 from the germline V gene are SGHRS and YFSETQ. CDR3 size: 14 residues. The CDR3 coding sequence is TGCGCCAGTAGCTTGGGGGGGCTGGGAGAAAAACTGTTTTTT. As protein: CASSLGGLGEKLFF.

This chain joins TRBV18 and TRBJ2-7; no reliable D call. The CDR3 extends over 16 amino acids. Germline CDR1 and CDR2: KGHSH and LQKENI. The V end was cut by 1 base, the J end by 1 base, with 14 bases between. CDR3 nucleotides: TGTGCCAGCTCACCACTTTTTCGTGACAATTCCTACGAGCAGTACTTC. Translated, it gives CASSPLFRDNSYEQYF.

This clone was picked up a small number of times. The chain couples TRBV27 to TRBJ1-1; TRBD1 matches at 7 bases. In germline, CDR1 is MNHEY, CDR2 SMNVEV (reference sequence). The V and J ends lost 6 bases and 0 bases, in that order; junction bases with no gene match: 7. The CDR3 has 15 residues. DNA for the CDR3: TGTGCCAGCAGCCTCCAGACAGGGTTGAACACTGAAGCTTTCTTT. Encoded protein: CASSLQTGLNTEAFF.

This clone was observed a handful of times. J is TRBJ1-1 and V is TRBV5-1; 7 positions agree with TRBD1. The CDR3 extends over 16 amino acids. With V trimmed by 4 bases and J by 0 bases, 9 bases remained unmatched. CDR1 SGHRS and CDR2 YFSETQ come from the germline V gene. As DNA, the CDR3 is TGCGCCAGCAGCAGAAAGGGACAGACTATGAACACTGAAGCTTTCTTT. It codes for CASSRKGQTMNTEAFF. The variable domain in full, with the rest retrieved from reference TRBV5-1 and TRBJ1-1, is KAGVTQTPRYLIKTRGQQVTLSCSPISGHRSVSWYQQTPGQGLQFLFEYFSETQRNKGNFPGRFSGRQFSNSRSEMNVSTLELGDSALYLCASSRKGQTMNTEAFFGQGTRLTVV.

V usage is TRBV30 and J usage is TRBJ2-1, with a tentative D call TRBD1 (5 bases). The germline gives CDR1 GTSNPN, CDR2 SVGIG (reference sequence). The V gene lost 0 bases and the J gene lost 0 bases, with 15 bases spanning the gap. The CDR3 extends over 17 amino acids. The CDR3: CAWSVGQGVSSYNEQFF. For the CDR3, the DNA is TGTGCCTGGAGTGTAGGGCAAGGGGTGAGCTCCTACAATGAGCAGTTCTTC.

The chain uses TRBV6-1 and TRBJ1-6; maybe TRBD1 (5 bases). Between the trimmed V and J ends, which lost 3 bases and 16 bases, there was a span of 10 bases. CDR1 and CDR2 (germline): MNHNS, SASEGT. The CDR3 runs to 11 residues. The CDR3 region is CASSDQGRLHF. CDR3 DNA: TGTGCCAGCAGTGATCAGGGAAGGCTCCACTTT.

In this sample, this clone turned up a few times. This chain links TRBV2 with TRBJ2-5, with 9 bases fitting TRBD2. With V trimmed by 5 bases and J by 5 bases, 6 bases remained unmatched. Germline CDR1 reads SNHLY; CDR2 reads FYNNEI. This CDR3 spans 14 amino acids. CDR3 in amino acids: CASSMRGGSETQYF. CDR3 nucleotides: TGTGCCAGCAGTATGCGGGGGGGCAGCGAGACCCAGTACTTC.

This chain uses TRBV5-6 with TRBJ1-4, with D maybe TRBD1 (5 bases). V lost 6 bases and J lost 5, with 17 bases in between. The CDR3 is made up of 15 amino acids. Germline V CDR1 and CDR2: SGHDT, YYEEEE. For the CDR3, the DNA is TGTGCCAGCACCCGCCGACAGCTATCGAATGAAAAACTGTTTTTT. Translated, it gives CASTRRQLSNEKLFF.

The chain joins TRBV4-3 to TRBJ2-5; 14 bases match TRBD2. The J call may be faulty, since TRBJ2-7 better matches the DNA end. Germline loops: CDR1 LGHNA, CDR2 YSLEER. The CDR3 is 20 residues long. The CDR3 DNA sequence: TGCGCCAGCAGCCTCGGGAGACTAGCGGGGGGGGCATCCGGCTCCTACGAGCAGTACTTC. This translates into CASSLGRLAGGASGSYEQYF.

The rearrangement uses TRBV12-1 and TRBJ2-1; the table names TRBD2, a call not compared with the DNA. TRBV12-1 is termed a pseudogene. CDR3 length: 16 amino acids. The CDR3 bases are TGTGCCAGCAGCTCCCCGACTAGCGCGATTGACAATGAGCAGTTCTTC. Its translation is CASSSPTSAIDNEQFF.

CDR3 sequence: CASSVGPSWGQGAGGNTIYF. The CDR3, as DNA: TGTGCCAGCAGCGTAGGCCCTTCTTGGGGACAGGGGGCAGGAGGAAACACCATATATTTT. The genes are TRBV9 and TRBJ1-3; 12 positions match TRBD1. With 0 bases clipped from V and 4 bases from J, the junction kept 14 bases outside the gene matches. Germline CDR1 is SGDLS and CDR2 is YYNGEE. This CDR3 has 20 residues.

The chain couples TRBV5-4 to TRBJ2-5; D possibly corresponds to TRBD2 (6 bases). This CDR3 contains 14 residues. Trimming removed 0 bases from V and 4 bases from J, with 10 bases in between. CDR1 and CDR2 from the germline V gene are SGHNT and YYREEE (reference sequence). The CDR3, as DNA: TGTGCCAGCAGCTTGGTGCAGGGAGGAGAGACCCAGTACTTC. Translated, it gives CASSLVQGGETQYF.

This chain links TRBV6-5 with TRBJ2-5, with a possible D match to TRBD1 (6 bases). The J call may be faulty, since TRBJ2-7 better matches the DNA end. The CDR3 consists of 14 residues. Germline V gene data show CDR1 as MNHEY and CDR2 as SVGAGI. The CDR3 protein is CASSTQEQGGEQYF. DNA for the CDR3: TGTGCCAGCAGTACCCAGGAACAGGGCGGCGAGCAGTACTTC.

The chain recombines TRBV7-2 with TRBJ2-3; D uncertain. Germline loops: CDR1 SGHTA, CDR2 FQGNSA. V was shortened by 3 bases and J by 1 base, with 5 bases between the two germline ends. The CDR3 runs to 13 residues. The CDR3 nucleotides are TGTGCCAGCAGCTTCCCTGGCACAGATACGCAGTATTTT. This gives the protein CASSFPGTDTQYF.

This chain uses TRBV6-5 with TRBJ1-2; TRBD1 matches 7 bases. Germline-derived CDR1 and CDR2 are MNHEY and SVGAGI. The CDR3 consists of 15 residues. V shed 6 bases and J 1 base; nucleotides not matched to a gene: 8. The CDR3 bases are TGTGCCAGCAGAGCCCGGACAGGCTATAACTATGGCTACACCTTC. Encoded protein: CASRARTGYNYGYTF.

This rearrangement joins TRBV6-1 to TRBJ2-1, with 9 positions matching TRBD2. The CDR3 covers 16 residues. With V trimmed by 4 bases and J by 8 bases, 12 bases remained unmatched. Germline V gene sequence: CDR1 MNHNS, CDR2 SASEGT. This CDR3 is CASSAVGGGGAYEQFF. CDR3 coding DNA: TGTGCCAGCAGTGCGGTAGGGGGCGGGGGGGCCTATGAGCAGTTCTTC.

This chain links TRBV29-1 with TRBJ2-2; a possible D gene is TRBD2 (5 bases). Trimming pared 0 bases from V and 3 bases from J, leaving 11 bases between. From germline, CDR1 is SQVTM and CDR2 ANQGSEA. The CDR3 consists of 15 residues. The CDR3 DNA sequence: TGCAGCGTTGAAGAATTCGGACTCGACACCGGGGAGCTGTTTTTT. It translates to CSVEEFGLDTGELFF.

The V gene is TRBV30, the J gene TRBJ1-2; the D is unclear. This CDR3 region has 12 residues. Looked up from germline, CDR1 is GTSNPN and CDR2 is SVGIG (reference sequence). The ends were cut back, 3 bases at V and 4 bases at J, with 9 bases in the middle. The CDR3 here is CAWRDYSYGYTF. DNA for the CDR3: TGTGCCTGGAGAGACTACAGCTATGGCTACACCTTC.

This chain's CDR3 is CASSQLGQGIDEQYF. The CDR3 DNA sequence: TGTGCCAGCAGCCAACTGGGACAGGGGATAGACGAGCAGTACTTC. The chain is built from TRBV5-6 and TRBJ2-7, with 10 bases identical to TRBD1. Germline-derived CDR1 and CDR2 are SGHDT and YYEEEE. The CDR3 runs 15 residues. V was clipped by 4 bases and J by 5 bases; unmatched bases: 9.

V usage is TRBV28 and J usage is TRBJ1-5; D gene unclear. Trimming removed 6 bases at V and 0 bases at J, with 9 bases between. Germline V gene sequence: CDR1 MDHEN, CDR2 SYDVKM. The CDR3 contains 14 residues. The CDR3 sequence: CASSDGSSNQPQHF. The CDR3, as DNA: TGTGCCAGCAGCGACGGGAGTAGCAATCAGCCCCAGCATTTT.